The rows below give T cell receptor beta chains drawn from one sample of a study of vaccination and CD4 T cells after COVID-19. What these receptors recognize is not known. Using its own MiXCR run on the PCR reads, TCRdb lists one record per CDR3 protein. This sample yields about 14,000 distinct CDR3 sequences, of which 35% to 55% are seen a single time; about 15% belongs to the top ten. The sample was CD4+ T cells from blood, cultured in vitro. Receptors were obtained from a human donor who had recovered from COVID-19. Both conserved end residues are part of each CDR3. A D gene is named only where the DNA matches it firmly. Some rows have no size entry. The others give once, few or many, or a class for an expanded clone.

size | D | J | V | DNA | CDR3
- | - | TRBJ1-2 | TRBV11-1 | TGTGCCAGCAGCCAGACGGCCTATGGCTACACCTTC | CASSQTAYGYTF
few | TRBD1 | TRBJ1-1 | TRBV20-1 | TGCAGTGCTAGTGGGGACAGGGGAAGGTGGGGTACTGAAGCTTTCTTT | CSASGDRGRWGTEAFF
- | TRBD1 | TRBJ2-1 | TRBV6-1 | TGTGCCAGCAGCCACAAGACAGGGCCCTACAATGAGCAGTTCTTC | CASSHKTGPYNEQFF
few | - | TRBJ2-5 | TRBV5-1 | TGCGCCAGCAGCTTTTGGGGTCATGGGCAGGGCCAAGAGACCCAGTACTTC | CASSFWGHGQGQETQYF
few | - | TRBJ2-5 | TRBV4-1 | TGCGCCAGCAGCCAAGTGGGCTATCCGCGGGAGACCCAGTACTTC | CASSQVGYPRETQYF
- | - | TRBJ1-1 | TRBV11-2 | TGTGCCAGCAGCTTTGTTCAGGGCCCGCGGGGCACTGAAGCTTTCTTT | CASSFVQGPRGTEAFF
few | - | TRBJ1-6 | TRBV6-2/TRBV6-3 | TGTGCCAGCAGTTACTCGACCAGGGTCTCACCCCTCCACTTT | CASSYSTRVSPLHF
once | - | TRBJ1-4 | TRBV12-3/TRBV12-4 | TGTGCCAGCAGTTTAAGGAGGGTGGAGAGTGGGGAAAAACTGTTTTTT | CASSLRRVESGEKLFF
- | - | TRBJ2-6 | TRBV7-2 | TGTGCCAGCAGCTTAAATCCTGGGGCCAACGTCCTGACTTTC | CASSLNPGANVLTF
few | - | TRBJ1-5 | TRBV12-3/TRBV12-4 | TGTGCCAGCAGTGGACTAAACCCCAATCAGCCCCAGCATTTT | CASSGLNPNQPQHF
- | TRBD1 | TRBJ2-3 | TRBV25-1 | TGTGCCAGCAGTGAAGTAGGGGGCCCGACGTTCAGTACGCAGTATTTT | CASSEVGGPTFSTQYF
few | TRBD1 | TRBJ2-3 | TRBV7-9 | TGTGCCAGCAGCTTAGAGCCCGACAGGGCGAGAGATACGCAGTATTTT | CASSLEPDRARDTQYF
few | - | TRBJ1-6 | TRBV10-3 | TGTGCCAGCAGTGAAAGGCAGACTAGCTCCTATAATTCACCCCTCCACTTT | CASSERQTSSYNSPLHF
- | - | TRBJ1-3 | TRBV5-6 | TGTGCCAGCAGCTTGGGGCCCATTAACTCTGGAAACACCATATATTTT | CASSLGPINSGNTIYF
- | - | TRBJ2-5 | TRBV7-2 | TGTGCCAGCAGCCTACAGGGCCAAGAGACCCAGTACTTC | CASSLQGQETQYF
- | - | TRBJ2-7 | TRBV2 | TGTGCCAGTAGCGCCCGGGGATACGAGCAGTACTTC | CASSARGYEQYF
- | TRBD2 | TRBJ2-1 | TRBV19 | TGTGCCAGTAGTGTCACGAGCGGGGTGGTCGGTGAGCAGTTCTTC | CASSVTSGVVGEQFF
- | - | TRBJ1-5 | TRBV2 | TGTGCCAGCAGTGAAGGAGGACAGTTCAATCAGCCCCAGCATTTT | CASSEGGQFNQPQHF
few | - | TRBJ1-1 | TRBV30 | TGTGCCTGGATTGGGCGTCGGGGGGGCTATGAGAACACTGAAGCTTTCTTT | CAWIGRRGGYENTEAFF
- | TRBD2 | TRBJ2-5 | TRBV20-1 | TGCAGTGCTAGGCCGGGACTAGCTTCAGAGACCCAGTACTTC | CSARPGLASETQYF
- | - | TRBJ1-1 | TRBV7-2 | TGTGCCAGCAGCTTATTCCAGGGGACCGTTGAAGCTTTCTTT | CASSLFQGTVEAFF
- | - | TRBJ2-1 | TRBV7-9 | TGTGCCAGCAGCTGGGGCGCCAGCAATGAGCAGTTCTTC | CASSWGASNEQFF
- | TRBD2 | TRBJ2-3 | TRBV5-1 | TGCGCCAGCAGCTTGGTACCCCGGCGGGGGGCCACAGATACGCAGTATTTT | CASSLVPRRGATDTQYF
- | - | TRBJ2-6 | TRBV6-5 | TGTGCCAGCAGTTACGGGGCGGTTGGGGCCAACGTCCTGACTTTC | CASSYGAVGANVLTF
- | - | TRBJ2-7 | TRBV7-9 | TGTGCCAGCAGCTCTCAGGTGCCGCGGAACGAGCAGTACTTC | CASSSQVPRNEQYF
- | TRBD1 | TRBJ1-5 | TRBV6-1 | TGTGCCAGCAGTGGGACAGGGCACCAGCCCCAGCATTTT | CASSGTGHQPQHF
- | TRBD2 | TRBJ2-7 | TRBV5-1 | TGCGCCAGCAGCTTGCTAGCGGGGGGTATATACGAGCAGTACTTC | CASSLLAGGIYEQYF
- | - | TRBJ1-1 | TRBV30 | TGTGCCTGGAGGGGGAAGGCTGAAGCTTTCTTT | CAWRGKAEAFF
- | - | TRBJ1-5 | TRBV7-9 | TGTGCCAGCAGCTTAGTCGGGCAGGGACTCTATAGCAATCAGCCCCAGCATTTT | CASSLVGQGLYSNQPQHF
- | - | TRBJ1-1 | TRBV11-2 | TGTGCCAGCAGCTTAGTCCAGGGTAGGAACACTGAAGCTTTCTTT | CASSLVQGRNTEAFF
- | TRBD2 | TRBJ2-3 | TRBV5-4 | TGTGCCAGCATCGGCCCTCAAGAGGGAGGGACAGATACGCAGTATTTT | CASIGPQEGGTDTQYF
few | - | TRBJ1-1 | TRBV5-1 | TGCGCCAGCAGCTTGGGAGTGAACACTGAAGCTTTCTTT | CASSLGVNTEAFF
- | - | TRBJ1-2 | TRBV6-1 | TGTGCCACCACGAGTCGAGGGGGTGGCTACACCTTC | CATTSRGGGYTF
once | - | TRBJ2-1 | TRBV6-2/TRBV6-3 | TGTGCCACGGGACCGGGTAACAAGGTGAGGGGCTCCTACAATGAGCAGTTCTTC | CATGPGNKVRGSYNEQFF
few | - | TRBJ2-2 | TRBV6-5 | TGTGCCAGCAGTTACTCTATGGCTAGCTCAGGACCTGCCGGGGAGCTGTTTTTT | CASSYSMASSGPAGELFF
once | TRBD1 | TRBJ1-1 | TRBV7-2 | TGTGCCAGCAGCCTGCGGACAGGGAACACTGGAGCTTTCTTT | CASSLRTGNTGAFF
- | - | TRBJ1-2 | TRBV2 | TGTGCCAGCAGTGAGAATCCCTTGGGATATGGCTACACCTTC | CASSENPLGYGYTF
- | TRBD2 | TRBJ2-7 | TRBV6-1 | TGTGCCAGCATCCTAGCGGGGTTAAACGAGCAGTACTTC | CASILAGLNEQYF
- | - | TRBJ1-4 | TRBV20-1 | TGCAGTGCTAGAGGCGAGGAAAAACTGTTTTTT | CSARGEEKLFF
- | TRBD1 | TRBJ1-3 | TRBV11-3 | TGTGCCAGCAGCCCCTCGACAGGGGGAAACACCATATATTTT | CASSPSTGGNTIYF
- | TRBD1 | TRBJ1-4 | TRBV5-1 | TGCGCCAGCAGCCTTCAGGGACAGGGGTATAAACTGTTTTTT | CASSLQGQGYKLFF
- | - | TRBJ2-7 | TRBV20-1 | TGCAGTGCTGCCCGAATTGGGGCTAACTACGAGCAGTACTTC | CSAARIGANYEQYF